This is a list of T cell receptor beta chains from one sample in a study of blood T cell repertoires in COVID-19. The data were produced by immunoSEQ multiplex PCR, yet TCRdb's version contains in-frame clones alone and is incomplete. The table shows roughly 130,000 clones, with about 74% occurring only once. Material: peripheral blood. All receptors come from a man aged 50-60 years with acute or convalescent COVID-19. Both conserved end residues are part of each CDR3. Each record gives: V gene, D gene, J gene, clone size, CDR3 protein, CDR3 DNA. D genes are given only for firm matches. A clone size is listed for some rows: how often the clone was seen (once, few, many), or a class if it is expanded.

v_call: TRBV6-1; d_call: -; j_call: TRBJ1-5; clone_size: few; cdr3_aa: CASSEQFDSNQPQHF; cdr3_nt: TGTGCCAGCAGTGAACAGTTCGATAGCAATCAGCCCCAGCATTTT
v_call: TRBV14; d_call: TRBD1; j_call: TRBJ1-4; clone_size: -; cdr3_aa: CASSQGTAATNEKLFF; cdr3_nt: TGTGCCAGCAGCCAGGGGACAGCCGCAACTAATGAAAAACTGTTTTTT
v_call: TRBV9; d_call: -; j_call: TRBJ2-1; clone_size: -; cdr3_aa: CASSNQQGNIYNEQFF; cdr3_nt: TGTGCCAGCAGCAACCAACAGGGAAACATATACAATGAGCAGTTCTTC
v_call: TRBV19; d_call: -; j_call: TRBJ1-5; clone_size: -; cdr3_aa: CASSIVGAANNQPQHF; cdr3_nt: TGTGCCAGTAGTATTGTGGGGGCAGCGAACAATCAGCCCCAGCATTTT
v_call: TRBV5-1; d_call: TRBD1; j_call: TRBJ1-1; clone_size: -; cdr3_aa: CASRPTGDTEAFF; cdr3_nt: TGCGCCAGCAGACCGACAGGGGACACTGAAGCTTTCTTT
v_call: TRBV3-1/TRBV3-2; d_call: TRBD1; j_call: TRBJ1-2; clone_size: -; cdr3_aa: CASSTTGGGGYTF; cdr3_nt: TGTGCCAGCAGCACCACAGGGGGCGGTGGCTACACCTTC
v_call: TRBV5-6; d_call: TRBD1; j_call: TRBJ2-5; clone_size: -; cdr3_aa: CASSLVDRGFETQYF; cdr3_nt: TGTGCCAGCAGCTTGGTGGACAGGGGGTTTGAGACCCAGTACTTC
v_call: TRBV7-8; d_call: -; j_call: TRBJ1-5; clone_size: -; cdr3_aa: CASSPGRGGINQPQHF; cdr3_nt: TGTGCCAGCAGCCCTGGGCGGGGGGGAATCAATCAGCCCCAGCATTTT
v_call: TRBV5-4; d_call: TRBD1; j_call: TRBJ2-5; clone_size: -; cdr3_aa: CASSLDRVGAQETQYF; cdr3_nt: TGTGCCAGCAGCTTAGACAGGGTAGGGGCACAAGAGACCCAGTACTTC
v_call: TRBV6-4; d_call: -; j_call: TRBJ1-1; clone_size: -; cdr3_aa: CASSDSAGGATEAFF; cdr3_nt: TGTGCCAGCAGTGACTCGGCGGGGGGGGCCACTGAAGCTTTCTTT
v_call: TRBV28; d_call: -; j_call: TRBJ2-7; clone_size: -; cdr3_aa: CASSLLNPSRAYEQYF; cdr3_nt: TGTGCCAGCAGTTTACTCAATCCATCCAGGGCCTACGAGCAGTACTTC
v_call: TRBV19; d_call: -; j_call: TRBJ1-3; clone_size: -; cdr3_aa: CASRTVTGNTIYF; cdr3_nt: TGTGCCAGCCGGACAGTAACTGGAAACACCATATATTTT
v_call: TRBV11-2; d_call: -; j_call: TRBJ1-2; clone_size: -; cdr3_aa: CASSLTAGVRGYTF; cdr3_nt: TGTGCCAGCAGTCTTACGGCCGGGGTGCGAGGCTACACCTTC
v_call: TRBV6-5; d_call: -; j_call: TRBJ2-2; clone_size: once; cdr3_aa: CASSLSANTGELFF; cdr3_nt: TGTGCCAGCAGCCTTTCCGCGAACACCGGGGAGCTGTTTTTT
v_call: TRBV6-6; d_call: TRBD1; j_call: TRBJ1-6; clone_size: -; cdr3_aa: CASSSPDRGNSPLHF; cdr3_nt: TGTGCCAGCAGTTCTCCGGACAGGGGCAATTCACCCCTCCACTTT
v_call: TRBV5-6; d_call: TRBD1; j_call: TRBJ1-4; clone_size: -; cdr3_aa: CASSHRQGKEKLFF; cdr3_nt: TGTGCCAGCAGCCACCGACAGGGGAAGGAAAAACTGTTTTTT
v_call: TRBV6-5; d_call: TRBD2; j_call: TRBJ2-1; clone_size: -; cdr3_aa: CASTRERGGHDEQFF; cdr3_nt: TGTGCCAGCACCAGGGAGCGGGGGGGCCACGATGAGCAGTTCTTC
v_call: TRBV2; d_call: TRBD1; j_call: TRBJ1-4; clone_size: -; cdr3_aa: CASSYGQGDEKLFF; cdr3_nt: TGTGCCAGCAGTTATGGACAGGGGGATGAAAAACTGTTTTTT
v_call: TRBV7-9; d_call: TRBD1; j_call: TRBJ2-2; clone_size: -; cdr3_aa: CASSFDRGGTGELFF; cdr3_nt: TGTGCCAGCAGCTTTGACAGGGGCGGGACCGGGGAGCTGTTTTTT
v_call: TRBV5-1; d_call: -; j_call: TRBJ1-4; clone_size: many; cdr3_aa: CASSLGDDRPNEKLFF; cdr3_nt: TGCGCCAGCAGCTTGGGCGACGACAGACCTAATGAAAAACTGTTTTTT
v_call: TRBV10-2; d_call: -; j_call: TRBJ1-1; clone_size: once; cdr3_aa: CASTTPEGLTEAFF; cdr3_nt: TGCGCCAGCACAACACCGGAGGGCCTGACTGAAGCTTTCTTT
v_call: TRBV5-5; d_call: TRBD1; j_call: TRBJ1-5; clone_size: many; cdr3_aa: CASSGGTGGLISNQPQHF; cdr3_nt: TGTGCCAGCAGCGGCGGGACAGGGGGCTTGATAAGCAATCAGCCCCAGCATTTT
v_call: TRBV10-3; d_call: TRBD1; j_call: TRBJ1-2; clone_size: -; cdr3_aa: CAISEGTGDGYTF; cdr3_nt: TGTGCCATCAGTGAGGGGACAGGGGATGGCTACACCTTC
v_call: TRBV30; d_call: -; j_call: TRBJ2-1; clone_size: -; cdr3_aa: CAWSFADYNEQFF; cdr3_nt: TGTGCCTGGAGTTTCGCAGACTACAATGAGCAGTTCTTC
v_call: TRBV5-1; d_call: -; j_call: TRBJ2-2; clone_size: -; cdr3_aa: CASSQTVQGTGELFF; cdr3_nt: TGCGCCAGCAGCCAGACAGTTCAGGGCACCGGGGAGCTGTTTTTT
v_call: TRBV7-3; d_call: TRBD2; j_call: TRBJ2-3; clone_size: -; cdr3_aa: CASSRGGVDTQYF; cdr3_nt: TGTGCCAGCAGCCGTGGGGGGGTGGATACGCAGTATTTT
v_call: TRBV21-1; d_call: -; j_call: TRBJ1-4; clone_size: -; cdr3_aa: CASSKVRLSAVGKLFF; cdr3_nt: TGTGCCAGCAGCAAAGTCAGGTTGTCTGCCGTCGGAAAACTGTTTTTT
v_call: TRBV6-2/TRBV6-3; d_call: -; j_call: TRBJ1-1; clone_size: -; cdr3_aa: CASSRIRDTEAFF; cdr3_nt: TGTGCCAGCAGTAGGATCCGGGACACTGAAGCTTTCTTT
v_call: TRBV24-1; d_call: -; j_call: TRBJ1-1; clone_size: -; cdr3_aa: CATSDLESENTEAFF; cdr3_nt: TGTGCCACCAGTGATTTAGAGAGCGAGAACACTGAAGCTTTCTTT
v_call: TRBV5-1; d_call: -; j_call: TRBJ1-2; clone_size: -; cdr3_aa: CASSLSGQRYGYTF; cdr3_nt: TGCGCCAGCAGCTTGTCTGGACAGCGCTATGGCTACACCTTC
v_call: TRBV6-1; d_call: TRBD2; j_call: TRBJ2-1; clone_size: many; cdr3_aa: CASSQAGGLSGNEQFF; cdr3_nt: TGTGCCAGCAGTCAAGCGGGGGGGCTATCGGGCAATGAGCAGTTCTTC
v_call: TRBV5-1; d_call: TRBD1; j_call: TRBJ1-1; clone_size: -; cdr3_aa: CASSPGQGKGTEAFF; cdr3_nt: TGCGCCAGCAGCCCGGGACAGGGCAAAGGGACTGAAGCTTTCTTT
v_call: TRBV9; d_call: TRBD2; j_call: TRBJ2-6; clone_size: -; cdr3_aa: CASSGSGGNPGANVLTF; cdr3_nt: TGTGCCAGCAGCGGGAGCGGGGGGAACCCTGGGGCCAACGTCCTGACTTTC
v_call: TRBV10-2; d_call: -; j_call: TRBJ1-2; clone_size: -; cdr3_aa: CASSEGGSYGYTF; cdr3_nt: TGCGCCAGCAGTGAGGGAGGGAGTTATGGCTACACCTTC
v_call: TRBV6-5; d_call: TRBD2; j_call: TRBJ2-3; clone_size: -; cdr3_aa: CASRWTSADTQYF; cdr3_nt: TGTGCCAGCAGATGGACTAGTGCAGATACGCAGTATTTT
v_call: TRBV18; d_call: TRBD1; j_call: TRBJ1-2; clone_size: -; cdr3_aa: CASSPSSQGDYGYTF; cdr3_nt: TGTGCCAGCTCACCCTCCAGTCAGGGGGACTATGGCTACACCTTC
v_call: TRBV5-6; d_call: -; j_call: TRBJ2-3; clone_size: -; cdr3_aa: CASSLGSGRDTQYF; cdr3_nt: TGTGCCAGCAGCTTGGGGTCGGGGAGAGATACGCAGTATTTT
v_call: TRBV10-2; d_call: TRBD2; j_call: TRBJ2-1; clone_size: -; cdr3_aa: CASSEISGVSNEQFF; cdr3_nt: TGCGCCAGCAGTGAGATTAGCGGGGTGAGCAATGAGCAGTTCTTC
v_call: TRBV27; d_call: -; j_call: TRBJ1-1; clone_size: once; cdr3_aa: CASSFSTGKPFF; cdr3_nt: TGTGCCAGCAGTTTCTCAACAGGGAAGCCCTTCTTT
v_call: TRBV7-9; d_call: -; j_call: TRBJ1-4; clone_size: once; cdr3_aa: CASSPTSTNEKLFF; cdr3_nt: TGTGCCAGCAGCCCGACTTCAACTAATGAAAAACTGTTTTTT
v_call: TRBV2; d_call: -; j_call: TRBJ2-3; clone_size: few; cdr3_aa: CASSAGGVSDTQYF; cdr3_nt: TGTGCCAGCAGTGCGGGCGGGGTATCAGATACGCAGTATTTT
v_call: TRBV6-5; d_call: -; j_call: TRBJ1-5; clone_size: few; cdr3_aa: CASSQENSNQPQHF; cdr3_nt: TGTGCCAGCAGTCAGGAAAATAGCAATCAGCCCCAGCATTTT
v_call: TRBV27; d_call: -; j_call: TRBJ1-1; clone_size: -; cdr3_aa: CASSFTGLATEAFF; cdr3_nt: TGTGCCAGCAGTTTCACAGGGTTGGCCACTGAAGCTTTCTTT
v_call: TRBV7-9; d_call: -; j_call: TRBJ2-1; clone_size: -; cdr3_aa: CASSPNSNEQFF; cdr3_nt: TGTGCCAGCAGCCCCAATAGTAATGAGCAGTTCTTC
v_call: TRBV11-2; d_call: TRBD1; j_call: TRBJ2-7; clone_size: -; cdr3_aa: CASSLGGTGVEYEQYF; cdr3_nt: TGTGCCAGCAGCTTAGGGGGGACAGGGGTCGAGTACGAGCAGTACTTC
v_call: TRBV29-1; d_call: -; j_call: TRBJ2-1; clone_size: -; cdr3_aa: CSAGFYYNEQFF; cdr3_nt: TGCAGTGCAGGGTTCTACTACAATGAGCAGTTCTTC
v_call: TRBV27; d_call: -; j_call: TRBJ1-5; clone_size: -; cdr3_aa: CASSLQGRGQPQHF; cdr3_nt: TGTGCCAGCAGTTTACAGGGGCGAGGCCAGCCCCAGCATTTT
v_call: TRBV11-2; d_call: -; j_call: TRBJ1-6; clone_size: -; cdr3_aa: CASSLERVSNSPLHF; cdr3_nt: TGTGCCAGCAGCTTAGAGAGGGTGTCGAATTCACCCCTCCACTTT
v_call: TRBV11-2; d_call: -; j_call: TRBJ2-4; clone_size: -; cdr3_aa: CASSPDYKNIQYF; cdr3_nt: TGTGCCAGCAGCCCGGACTACAAAAACATTCAGTACTTC
v_call: TRBV5-1; d_call: -; j_call: TRBJ2-5; clone_size: -; cdr3_aa: CASSLGRVSEETQYF; cdr3_nt: TGCGCCAGCAGCTTGGGCAGGGTCTCGGAGGAGACCCAGTACTTC
v_call: TRBV13; d_call: TRBD2; j_call: TRBJ2-3; clone_size: -; cdr3_aa: CASRRGGVTDTQYF; cdr3_nt: TGTGCCAGCCGCCGGGGGGGCGTTACAGATACGCAGTATTTT
v_call: TRBV18; d_call: -; j_call: TRBJ1-2; clone_size: -; cdr3_aa: CASSPYLPSDRNGYTF; cdr3_nt: TGTGCCAGCTCACCCTACCTCCCGTCTGACAGGAATGGCTACACCTTC
v_call: TRBV5-6; d_call: TRBD1; j_call: TRBJ1-6; clone_size: -; cdr3_aa: CASSSGQGSSPLHF; cdr3_nt: TGTGCCAGCAGCTCGGGACAGGGGAGTTCACCCCTCCACTTT
v_call: TRBV2; d_call: TRBD2; j_call: TRBJ2-7; clone_size: -; cdr3_aa: CASSEPLSGGATLIYEQYF; cdr3_nt: TGTGCCAGCAGTGAACCGCTTAGCGGGGGGGCGACGTTAATCTACGAGCAGTACTTC